This T cell receptor (beta chain) was captured in a study of cytomegalovirus exposure and HLA in healthy donors. Turning to the study itself: Unique TCRs from HLA-typed donors, 80 million to 90 million of them, were held in an early data release. Overall study findings and caveats: Being indistinguishable, some V segments were excluded, TRBV6-2 and TRBV6-3 among them.

While unrecorded immune exposures were likely, the donors were nominally healthy when sampled. Use of 60 Vbeta and 13 Jbeta primers characterized the PCR. Sequencing used immunoSEQ multiplex PCR; TCRdb keeps in-frame clones, though not all of them. Its table lists 30,000 to 35,000 clones. Looked up from germline, CDR1 is GTSNPN and CDR2 is SVGIG (reference sequence). The V end lost 1 base, the J end lost 2 bases, and 8 bases lay between the germline ends. This CDR3 region has 13 residues. About this clone itself: Its specificity is not known.

This clonotype was obtained from a woman aged 40 to 50 in good health and CMV-seropositive. The specimen was PBMCs. This chain joins TRBV30 and TRBJ1-1; tentative D call: TRBD1 (5 bases). CDR3 coding DNA: TGTGCCTGGAGTGACAGGAGCAACACTGAAGCTTTCTTT. It encodes CAWSDRSNTEAFF.